Below are 15 T cell receptor beta chains sequenced from a single sample in a study of cytomegalovirus exposure and HLA in healthy donors. Repertoires were generated with immunoSEQ multiplex PCR, while TCRdb's copy carries only in-frame clones and drops some. The sample shows some 49,000 clones, approximately 90% of them seen only once. The sequenced sample consisted of PBMCs. Every receptor here comes from a man aged 18 to 30 in good health and CMV-seronegative.

CDR3 sequence: CAISEGPGNSSYEQYF. The CDR3 DNA reads as TGTGCCATCAGTGAGGGGCCCGGCAATTCCTCCTACGAGCAGTACTTC. The chain has TRBV10-3 and TRBJ2-7; D remains ambiguous. V gave up 2 bases and J gave up 0 bases, with 14 bases separating them. Germline V CDR1 and CDR2: ENHRY, SYGVKD. This CDR3 is built from 16 residues.

The rearrangement joins TRBV5-4 to TRBJ2-1, with D possibly being TRBD2 (6 bases). Per germline, CDR1 SGHNT and CDR2 YYREEE (reference sequence). The germline V and J ends were trimmed by 4 bases and 15 bases, with 20 bases remaining between them. The CDR3 loop spans 13 amino acids. CDR3 in amino acids: CASSPLGDFPAFF. CDR3 coding DNA: TGTGCCAGCAGCCCACTAGGGGACTTCCCCGCGTTCTTC.

The CDR3 nucleotides read TGCGCCAGCAGCCAAGTCAGCATCCGGGGAGAGACCCAGTACTTC. Its protein is CASSQVSIRGETQYF. V and J are TRBV4-1 and TRBJ2-5; D is perhaps TRBD2 (5 bases). Trimming pared 1 base from V and 4 bases from J, leaving 13 bases between. The CDR3 spans 15 residues. Germline lookup yields CDR1 MGHRA and CDR2 YSYEKL.

V gene TRBV6-6 combines with J gene TRBJ1-3; D might be TRBD1 (5 bases). Germline CDR1 is MNHNY and CDR2 is SVGAGI (reference sequence). The CDR3 has 14 residues. V lost 6 bases to trimming and J lost 0 bases, with 9 bases between them. DNA of the CDR3: TGTGCCAGCAGCTTCGACAGCTCTGGAAACACCATATATTTT. Translating it yields CASSFDSSGNTIYF.

The V and J genes are TRBV30 and TRBJ1-1; D may be TRBD1 (6 bases). The germline V and J ends were trimmed by 0 bases and 3 bases, with 11 bases remaining between them. The CDR3 sequence is 14 residues long. CDR1 GTSNPN and CDR2 SVGIG come from the germline V gene (reference sequence). DNA of the CDR3: TGTGCCTGGAGTGTACAGGGAAGGGACACTGAAGCTTTCTTT. This encodes CAWSVQGRDTEAFF.

The chain carries TRBV4-1 and TRBJ2-3, with TRBD2 matching over 10 bases. There are 17 residues in the CDR3. After removal of 4 bases from V and 4 bases from J, the junction contained 11 bases not matched to a gene. CDR1 is MGHRA and CDR2 is YSYEKL in the germline V gene. CDR3 amino acids: CASSRQGLAGVSDTQYF. CDR3 sequence (DNA): TGCGCCAGCAGCCGGCAAGGCCTAGCGGGAGTCTCAGATACGCAGTATTTT.

This clone was observed a single time. The chain employs TRBV6-1 and TRBJ1-5; 7 nucleotides align to TRBD1. The germline V gene has CDR1 MNHNS and CDR2 SASEGT. V trimming: 4 bases; J trimming: 6 bases; junction bases outside the gene matches: 3. The CDR3 length is 13 residues. The CDR3 nucleotides read TGTGCCAGCAGTGCCGGGACAGCTCAGCCCCAGCATTTT. It codes for CASSAGTAQPQHF.

In this sample, this clone turned up once. The rearrangement joins TRBV4-1 to TRBJ2-1; TRBD2 matches at 11 bases. The J segment lost 5 bases and the V segment lost 1 base, leaving 1 base of the junction unmatched. The CDR3 is 15 amino acids. Germline assignment: CDR1 MGHRA and CDR2 YSYEKL. The CDR3 loop reads CASSQGLAGNNEQFF. The CDR3 DNA reads as TGCGCCAGCAGCCAAGGACTAGCGGGAAACAATGAGCAGTTCTTC.

This CDR3 reads CASSQDLGQKIEQYF. The CDR3 DNA is TGCGCCAGCAGCCAAGATTTGGGACAGAAGATCGAGCAGTACTTC. The rearrangement uses TRBV4-1 and TRBJ2-7; 7 positions match TRBD1. The CDR3 sequence is 15 residues long. V trimming: 0 bases; J trimming: 6 bases; junction bases outside the gene matches: 8. Germline V gives CDR1 MGHRA, CDR2 YSYEKL.

The genes are TRBV10-3 and TRBJ2-3; 11 nucleotides align to TRBD2. This CDR3 is 22 amino acids long. V shed 0 bases, J shed 0 bases, and the junction held 17 bases outside the gene matches. Germline CDR1 and CDR2: ENHRY and SYGVKD. CDR3 DNA sequence: TGTGCCATCAGTGAGTCAGGTCAGGTACCAGAGACTAGCGGGACAAGCACAGATACGCAGTATTTT. Its protein product is CAISESGQVPETSGTSTDTQYF.

This chain connects TRBV5-5 to TRBJ1-1; 7 bases map to TRBD1. V gave up 0 bases and J gave up 4 bases; unmatched junction bases: 3. This CDR3 spans 14 amino acids. Looked up from germline, CDR1 is SGHKS and CDR2 is YYEKEE (reference sequence). The CDR3 DNA reads TGTGCCAGCAGCTTGGTGGCAGGGGGCACTGAAGCTTTCTTT. Translation: CASSLVAGGTEAFF.

This chain joins TRBV5-4 and TRBJ2-7, with D perhaps TRBD2 (7 bases). Trimming removed 0 bases from V and 3 bases from J, with 16 bases in between. The CDR3 is 16 amino acids. The germline gives CDR1 SGHNT, CDR2 YYREEE (reference sequence). CDR3 region: CASSLEGGVRGYEQYF. DNA for the CDR3: TGTGCCAGCAGCTTGGAAGGGGGGGTCCGTGGCTACGAGCAGTACTTC.

The rearrangement joins TRBV6-1 to TRBJ1-3; D not resolved. Germline V gene sequence: CDR1 MNHNS, CDR2 SASEGT. Trimming took off 0 bases at V and 3 bases at J, with 9 bases between the two ends. The CDR3 runs 15 residues. The CDR3 spells CASSEAAGSGNTIYF. CDR3 nucleotide sequence: TGTGCCAGCAGTGAAGCGGCAGGCAGTGGAAACACCATATATTTT.

This chain joins TRBV4-2 and TRBJ2-7, with no clear D. V gave up 0 bases and J gave up 5 bases, with 11 bases separating them. Germline CDR1 and CDR2: LGHNA and YNFKEQ. This CDR3 is built from 14 residues. Here the CDR3 DNA reads TGTGCCAGCAGCCAAGAAATGGAGAACGACGAGCAGTACTTC. Its protein is CASSQEMENDEQYF.

The chain recombines TRBV5-5 with TRBJ2-5; 16 positions agree with TRBD2. The V segment lost 3 bases and the J segment 5 bases; nucleotides outside the gene matches: 1. The CDR3 totals 15 residues. Looked up from germline, CDR1 is SGHKS and CDR2 is YYEKEE (reference sequence). Here the CDR3 DNA reads TGTGCCAGCAGCTCGGGACTAGCGGGAGGGGAGACCCAGTACTTC. Protein: CASSSGLAGGETQYF.